Reported below is one TCR beta chain. No antigen is known for it. The germline V gene encodes CDR1 LNHDA and CDR2 SQIVND (reference sequence). The V and J ends lost 1 base and 2 bases, in that order; junction bases with no gene match: 11. This CDR3 comprises 18 residues. This sample was included in a study of chemoradiotherapy in HPV16-positive cancers. Study in general: Candidate HPV-specific T-cell clones and common TCR motifs came from functional assays in a couple of HPV16-positive patients.

General study findings and limits: Candidate HPV-specific clones and E7-related TCR motifs grew in tumor during treatment. Functional assays defining HPV-specific T cells used only a couple of HPV16-positive patients.

TCRdb's copy holds only in-frame clones and misses some; the assay was immunoSEQ multiplex PCR. The sample lists around 20,000 clones, roughly 66% seen once, with around 2.6% in the top ten. This specimen was acquired from a patient who underwent chemoradiotherapy. The sequence came from a human donor with HPV-associated anogenital cancer. The chain carries TRBV19 and TRBJ2-3; 8 positions agree with TRBD2. DNA of the CDR3: TGTGCCAGTAGTATAGGGGGTCTTTCGGGAGGGCCCACAGATACGCAGTATTTT. Encoded protein: CASSIGGLSGGPTDTQYF.